This entry lists 30 T cell receptor beta chains sequenced from one sample in a study of blood T cell repertoires in COVID-19. Generated by immunoSEQ multiplex PCR, the TCRdb table keeps only in-frame clones and is missing some. The sample has around 130,000 clones; 65% to 90% are singletons. Sequencing was performed on PBMCs or T cells enriched from blood (not recorded which). Source of these receptors: a woman between 50 and 59 years old who had recovered from COVID-19.

The J gene is TRBJ1-6, the V gene TRBV7-9; D is unresolved. Trimming shortened V by 3 bases and J by 8 bases, and 11 bases separated the two germline ends. The CDR3 has 14 amino acids. The germline V gene encodes CDR1 SEHNR and CDR2 FQNEAQ (reference sequence). CDR3 sequence: CASSFGSDHSPLHF. CDR3 coding DNA: TGTGCCAGCAGCTTCGGGTCAGATCATTCACCCCTCCACTTT.

V usage is TRBV18 and J usage is TRBJ1-1, with D unclear. CDR3 length: 13 amino acids. Germline V gene lookup returns CDR1 KGHSH and CDR2 LQKENI. V was clipped by 5 bases and J by 5 bases, with 12 bases between them. This CDR3 reads CASSVSGGTEAFF. Written as DNA, the CDR3 is TGTGCCAGCTCAGTGTCGGGAGGGACTGAAGCTTTCTTT.

The CDR3 spells CASSNPTSLGPLGYTF. The CDR3 nucleotides read TGTGCCAGCTCTAATCCGACTTCACTAGGACCGCTTGGCTACACCTTC. J is TRBJ1-2 and V is TRBV28; D remains unclear. Trimming removed 8 bases at V and 7 bases at J, with 26 bases between. Germline-derived CDR1 and CDR2 are MDHEN and SYDVKM. The CDR3 sequence is 16 residues long.

For the CDR3, the DNA is TGCGCCAGCAGCCAAGATTGGAGGGGGCGTCACAATGAGCAGTTCTTC. Residues: CASSQDWRGRHNEQFF. The chain carries TRBV4-3 and TRBJ2-1; a weak D match, TRBD1 (7 bases). V was clipped by 0 bases and J by 5 bases, with 14 bases between them. Germline V gives CDR1 LGHNA, CDR2 YSLEER. CDR3 size: 16 residues.

The rearrangement joins TRBV10-3 to TRBJ1-1; 11 bases are shared with TRBD1. Germline V CDR1 and CDR2: ENHRY, SYGVKD. The CDR3 covers 17 residues. With V trimmed by 11 bases and J by 5 bases, 19 bases remained unmatched. The CDR3 nucleotides are TGTGCCTCGGACCCAGGGACAGGGGGTGGTCTGTCAACTGAAGCTTTCTTT. The encoded protein is CASDPGTGGGLSTEAFF.

This clone was observed a handful of times. This sequence joins TRBV4-3 and TRBJ2-1, with D possibly being TRBD2 (6 bases). The CDR3 is 14 amino acids. CDR1 LGHNA and CDR2 YSLEER come from the germline V gene. The V end lost 0 bases, the J end lost 5 bases, and 8 bases lay between the germline ends. This CDR3 is CASSQEGLHNEQFF. CDR3 sequence (DNA): TGCGCCAGCAGCCAAGAGGGACTCCACAATGAGCAGTTCTTC.

In DNA form, the CDR3 reads TGTGCCAGCAGCTTCAGACAGTCCATGAACACTGAAGCTTTCTTT. As protein: CASSFRQSMNTEAFF. The chain links TRBV7-8 to TRBJ1-1; D may be TRBD1 (5 bases). Trimming pared 3 bases from V and 0 bases from J, leaving 11 bases between. This CDR3 has 15 residues. Germline V gene data show CDR1 as SGHVS and CDR2 as FQNEAQ. Filled out from reference TRBV7-8 and TRBJ1-1, the complete variable domain reads GAGVSQSPRYKVAKRGQDVALRCDPISGHVSLFWYQQALGQGPEFLTYFQNEAQLDKSGLPSDRFFAERPEGSVSTLKIQRTQQEDSAVYLCASSFRQSMNTEAFFGQGTRLTVV.

This clone occurred a few times. This chain connects TRBV7-9 to TRBJ2-2; 9 nucleotides agree with TRBD1. Per germline, CDR1 SEHNR and CDR2 FQNEAQ (reference sequence). The length of the CDR3 is 16 residues. Trimming cost V 7 bases and J 4 bases; bases outside gene matches: 10. The DNA of the CDR3 is TGTGCCAGCACTTTCGGGACAGGGTTGACCACCGGGGAGCTGTTTTTT. It encodes CASTFGTGLTTGELFF. The variable domain in full, completed from reference TRBV7-9 and TRBJ2-2, reads DTGVSQNPRHKITKRGQNVTFRCDPISEHNRLYWYRQTLGQGPEFLTYFQNEAQLEKSRLLSDRFSAERPKGSFSTLEIQRTEQGDSAMYLCASTFGTGLTTGELFFGEGSRLTVL.

CDR3 loop: CSVEPGQGPDTQYF. The CDR3 coding sequence is TGCAGCGTTGAACCGGGACAGGGGCCAGATACGCAGTATTTT. The rearrangement links TRBV29-1 to TRBJ2-3, with TRBD1 matching over 10 bases. This CDR3 is 14 amino acids long. Trimming took 2 bases from V and 4 from J; bases not matched to a gene: 3. Per the germline V gene, CDR1 is SQVTM and CDR2 is ANQGSEA.

V usage is TRBV19 and J usage is TRBJ1-4; TRBD1 is a possible D gene (5 bases). Germline V gene sequence: CDR1 LNHDA, CDR2 SQIVND (reference sequence). This CDR3 contains 14 residues. The V end lost 6 bases, the J end lost 3 bases, and 11 bases lay between the germline ends. This CDR3 reads CASSHTGANEKLFF. The DNA for the CDR3 is TGTGCCAGTAGCCATACAGGAGCTAATGAAAAACTGTTTTTT.

This clone was seen only a few times. This sequence joins TRBV5-6 and TRBJ1-6; D perhaps matches TRBD1 (6 bases). The CDR3 spans 14 residues. V gave up 7 bases and J gave up 9 bases, with 17 bases separating them. Germline-derived CDR1 and CDR2 are SGHDT and YYEEEE. DNA for the CDR3: TGTGCCAGCCACAGAGTCCAGGGGAGTTCACCCCTCCACTTT. This codes for CASHRVQGSSPLHF.

This rearrangement joins TRBV19 to TRBJ1-2; D unresolved. The V and J ends lost 3 bases and 4 bases respectively, with 9 bases between them. The germline V gene has CDR1 LNHDA and CDR2 SQIVND (reference sequence). This CDR3 spans 13 amino acids. CDR3 protein: CASSIGGIYGYTF. CDR3 DNA sequence: TGTGCCAGTAGTATTGGCGGGATCTATGGCTACACCTTC.

The gene calls are TRBV15 and TRBJ1-6; 11 bases are shared with TRBD1. The junction had 4 bases not matched to a gene; V was cut back by 0 bases and J by 9 bases. This CDR3 has 16 amino acids. The germline CDR1 and CDR2 sequences are LNHNV and YYDKDF (reference sequence). CDR3 in DNA: TGTGCCACCAGCAGAGATTCCGGGACAGGGGGTTCACCCCTCCACTTT. This translates into CATSRDSGTGGSPLHF.

This chain links TRBV13 with TRBJ1-3, with 9 bases matching TRBD1. V was clipped by 5 bases and J by 0 bases; unmatched bases: 8. This CDR3 is 17 amino acids long. Germline lookup yields CDR1 PRHDT and CDR2 FYEKMQ (reference sequence). The CDR3 DNA is TGTGCCAGCAGCGAACGACAGGGGGGGAACTCTGGAAACACCATATATTTT. This codes for CASSERQGGNSGNTIYF.

The rearrangement links TRBV19 to TRBJ2-1; possible D gene TRBD2, 5 bases. With 7 bases removed from V and 7 bases from J, the gap between germline ends came to 11 bases. This CDR3 is built from 12 residues. The germline gives CDR1 LNHDA, CDR2 SQIVND (reference sequence). CDR3 coding DNA: TGTGCCAGTACTGATCCGGGGAATGAGCAGTTCTTC. It encodes CASTDPGNEQFF.

This rearrangement joins TRBV6-5 to TRBJ1-3, with TRBD1 as a possible D gene (5 bases). The germline CDR1 and CDR2 sequences are MNHEY and SVGAGI. The ends were cut back, 3 bases at V and 0 bases at J, with 12 bases in the middle. This CDR3 contains 16 residues. The CDR3 is CASSYGGLSSGNTIYF. CDR3 bases: TGTGCCAGCAGTTATGGGGGGTTGAGCTCTGGAAACACCATATATTTT.

The sample holds a few counts of this clone. The V gene is TRBV11-2, the J gene TRBJ1-5; weak D call: TRBD1 (5 bases). This CDR3 region has 15 residues. V dropped 4 bases and J dropped 5 bases, with 15 bases sitting between them. Germline CDR1 reads SGHAT; CDR2 reads FQNNGV. CDR3 loop: CASSSLGGGDQPQHF. DNA for the CDR3: TGTGCCAGCAGCTCGCTCGGGGGGGGAGATCAGCCCCAGCATTTT. The full variable domain, completed using reference TRBV11-2 and TRBJ1-5, is EAGVAQSPRYKIIEKRQSVAFWCNPISGHATLYWYQQILGQGPKLLIQFQNNGVVDDSQLPKDRFSAERLKGVDSTLKIQPAKLEDSAVYLCASSSLGGGDQPQHFGDGTRLSIL.

The J gene is TRBJ1-6, the V gene TRBV6-5; TRBD1 aligns across 9 bases. The CDR3 length is 16 residues. The ends lost 6 bases at V and 5 bases at J; junction bases unmatched: 8. CDR1 and CDR2 from the germline V gene are MNHEY and SVGAGI. DNA of the CDR3: TGTGCCAGCAGCTACGGGACAGGGTTCCATAATTCACCCCTCCACTTT. It is translated as CASSYGTGFHNSPLHF.

The CDR3, as DNA: TGTGCCAGCAGCCAATTCCTCCCGCGGCGGGGAAAAAACACCATATATTTT. This codes for CASSQFLPRRGKNTIYF. The rearrangement links TRBV11-2 to TRBJ1-3; no definite D call. The germline V gene has CDR1 SGHAT and CDR2 FQNNGV. Trimming shortened V by 5 bases and J by 6 bases, and 23 bases separated the two germline ends. The CDR3 has 17 amino acids.

The chain links TRBV6-2 or TRBV6-3 to TRBJ2-7; 8 bases are a match to TRBD2. Trimming took 0 bases from V and 4 from J; bases not matched to a gene: 5. The germline CDR1 and CDR2 sequences are MNHEY and SVGEGT. The CDR3 covers 15 residues. CDR3 amino acids: CASSYSPGGPYEQYF. For the CDR3, the DNA is TGTGCCAGCAGTTACTCCCCGGGGGGGCCGTACGAGCAGTACTTC.

The J gene is TRBJ1-1, the V gene TRBV5-1; possibly TRBD1 for D (6 bases). Trimming cost V 6 bases and J 5 bases, with 17 bases left between them. Per the germline V gene, CDR1 is SGHRS and CDR2 is YFSETQ. The CDR3 spans 14 residues. The CDR3 sequence: CASTQYREGTEAFF. In DNA, the CDR3 is TGCGCCAGCACCCAATACAGGGAAGGGACTGAAGCTTTCTTT.

This clone has a handful of counts. This rearrangement joins TRBV5-1 to TRBJ2-3; tentative D call: TRBD2 (5 bases). The length of the CDR3 is 14 residues. V lost 2 bases, J lost 4 bases, and 11 bases lay in between. The germline V gene encodes CDR1 SGHRS and CDR2 YFSETQ. In nucleotides, the CDR3 is TGCGCCAGCAGCTTAGTAGCGCAAGCAGATACGCAGTATTTT. This gives the protein CASSLVAQADTQYF.

The V call is TRBV9, the J call TRBJ2-5, with 7 bases lining up with TRBD1. The CDR3 is 17 residues long. The germline gives CDR1 SGDLS, CDR2 YYNGEE. With V trimmed by 4 bases and J by 1 base, 13 bases remained unmatched. For the CDR3, the DNA is TGTGCCAGCAGCCAAGGTGGACAGGCGAGACCCCAAGAGACCCAGTACTTC. Its protein is CASSQGGQARPQETQYF.

The chain links TRBV11-3 to TRBJ2-7; 12 bases line up with TRBD1. V lost 5 bases to trimming and J lost 2 bases; unmatched junction nucleotides: 16. Germline V gives CDR1 SGHNT, CDR2 YENEEA. The CDR3 has 19 residues. For the CDR3, the DNA is TGTGCCAGCAGCCCGGACCTGAGGGACAGGGGGCGCCTAGCCTACGAGCAGTACTTC. Amino acids: CASSPDLRDRGRLAYEQYF.

This chain connects TRBV9 to TRBJ1-1, with D possibly matching TRBD1 (6 bases). Per the germline V gene, CDR1 is SGDLS and CDR2 is YYNGEE. Trimming removed 0 bases from V and 5 bases from J, with 14 bases in between. The length of the CDR3 is 15 residues. The chain's CDR3 is CASSVEGEPGTEAFF. CDR3 DNA: TGTGCCAGCAGCGTAGAGGGGGAGCCGGGAACTGAAGCTTTCTTT.

CDR3 protein: CAISDIGDTEAFF. DNA of the CDR3: TGTGCCATCAGTGATATTGGAGACACTGAAGCTTTCTTT. The rearrangement links TRBV10-3 to TRBJ1-1; unclear D gene. Trimming removed 3 bases at V and 3 bases at J, with 8 bases between. CDR1 and CDR2 (germline): ENHRY, SYGVKD. CDR3 length: 13 amino acids.

The rearrangement joins TRBV21-1 to TRBJ2-7; the D call TRBD1 from the table was never checked on the DNA. TRBV21-1 has pseudogene status. This CDR3 spans 17 amino acids. CDR3 nucleotide sequence: TGTGCCAGCAGCATAACAGCCGGGACAAACTTCTCCTACGAGCAGTACTTC. This encodes CASSITAGTNFSYEQYF.

V is TRBV3-1 (or the pseudogene TRBV3-2) and J is TRBJ1-4, with 10 positions matching TRBD1. The CDR3 sequence is 18 residues long. Germline CDR1 reads LGHDT; CDR2 reads YNNKEL (reference sequence). After removal of 4 bases from V and 1 base from J, the junction contained 9 bases not matched to a gene. CDR3 in amino acids: CASSPRQGAPRTNEKLFF. CDR3 in DNA: TGTGCCAGCAGCCCCAGACAGGGGGCGCCAAGAACTAATGAAAAACTGTTTTTT.

J is TRBJ2-2 and V is TRBV30; weak D call: TRBD1 (6 bases). Germline CDR1 is GTSNPN and CDR2 is SVGIG (reference sequence). This CDR3 contains 13 residues. Trimming cost V 4 bases and J 4 bases, with 10 bases left between them. The CDR3, as DNA: TGTGCCTGGAAGGGGGAAAGCACCGGGGAGCTGTTTTTT. Encoded protein: CAWKGESTGELFF.

The chain links TRBV7-3 to TRBJ2-7; 9 positions agree with TRBD2. Trimming cost V 4 bases and J 4 bases; bases outside gene matches: 14. From germline, CDR1 is SGHTA and CDR2 FQGTGA. The CDR3 contains 17 residues. The CDR3 DNA sequence: TGTGCCAGCAGCTCCCTGCCCGGCGGGGGGGGATCGTACGAGCAGTACTTC. This gives the protein CASSSLPGGGGSYEQYF.